Sequencing of this TCR beta chain was carried out in a study of T-cell reconstitution after alpha-beta-depleted transplantation in children. During its preparation, the TCRbeta library received unique molecular identifiers. TCRdb analysed the PCR reads with MiXCR anew, one entry per CDR3 protein. Here the sample spans 150,000 to 200,000 distinct CDR3 sequences, 6% to 7% being singletons. This sample comprised PBMCs from the stem cell graft donor, obtained from the stem cell graft. The TCR comes from a human donor who donated a stem cell graft to a child with Wiskott-Aldrich syndrome.

CDR3 DNA sequence: TGCGCCAGCACTTCGGACAGGGGGTGGCGTCATGGGGCCAACGTCCTGACTTTC. Its protein product is CASTSDRGWRHGANVLTF. The chain is built from TRBV5-1 and TRBJ2-6; 10 bases fit TRBD1. V trimming: 6 bases; J trimming: 3 bases; junction bases outside the gene matches: 12. The length of the CDR3 is 18 residues. CDR1 SGHRS and CDR2 YFSETQ come from the germline V gene.